The rows below give T cell receptor beta chains drawn from one sample of a study of T cell repertoires in cytomegalovirus infection. No antigen has been assigned to these receptors. Each CDR3 protein gets one entry after TCRdb re-called the reads with MiXCR. The sample lists some 350,000 distinct CDR3 sequences, roughly 28% occurring once. Sequenced material: cultured PBMCs, taken from culture after CMV antigen stimulation. The receptors originated from a human donor in good health (CMV status not recorded). Some clones in this sample may be carry-over from other donors' samples. CDR3s include the opening cysteine and the closing phenylalanine or tryptophan. A D gene is named only where the DNA matches it firmly. The size field is filled for only some rows; it gives once, few, many or a size class.

D: -; size: -; J: TRBJ1-4; V: TRBV18; CDR3: CASSPPGPYVGKLFF; DNA: TGTGCCAGCTCACCACCGGGACCCTACGTCGGAAAACTGTTTTTT
D: -; size: -; J: TRBJ2-7; V: TRBV18; CDR3: CASSPLVFRDEQYF; DNA: TGTGCCAGCTCCCCCTTGGTTTTTAGGGACGAGCAGTACTTC
D: -; size: few; J: TRBJ1-2; V: TRBV6-5; CDR3: CASRDTGRYDGYTF; DNA: TGTGCCAGCAGAGACACTGGACGATACGATGGCTACACCTTC
D: -; size: -; J: TRBJ2-5; V: TRBV19; CDR3: CASSTTTGGGETQYF; DNA: TGTGCCAGTAGTACGACGACAGGTGGAGGGGAGACCCAGTACTTC
D: TRBD1; size: -; J: TRBJ1-5; V: TRBV24-1; CDR3: CATGTGAGNQPQHF; DNA: TGTGCCACCGGGACAGGGGCTGGCAATCAGCCCCAGCATTTT
D: -; size: -; J: TRBJ2-1; V: TRBV6-1; CDR3: CASTAVALAYNEQFF; DNA: TGTGCCAGCACCGCAGTGGCGCTAGCTTACAATGAGCAGTTCTTC
D: -; size: -; J: TRBJ2-1; V: TRBV7-2; CDR3: CASSLAGGRYEQFF; DNA: TGTGCCAGCAGCTTAGCTGGCGGAAGGTATGAGCAGTTCTTC
D: -; size: few; J: TRBJ1-4; V: TRBV19; CDR3: CASMGRSSATNEKLFF; DNA: TGTGCCAGTATGGGCAGATCCTCCGCAACTAATGAAAAACTGTTTTTT
D: -; size: many; J: TRBJ2-1; V: TRBV7-3; CDR3: CASSSYLTGYNEQFF; DNA: TGTGCCAGCAGCTCCTATCTCACCGGCTACAATGAGCAGTTCTTC
D: -; size: -; J: TRBJ2-3; V: TRBV11-2; CDR3: CASSPIWTETTDTQYF; DNA: TGTGCCAGCAGCCCGATCTGGACAGAGACCACAGATACGCAGTATTTT
D: TRBD2; size: -; J: TRBJ2-3; V: TRBV2; CDR3: CASRPSGGAEKTQYF; DNA: TGTGCCAGCAGGCCTAGCGGGGGGGCCGAAAAAACGCAGTATTTT
D: -; size: -; J: TRBJ2-5; V: TRBV10-2; CDR3: CASSRGMDQYF; DNA: TGCGCCAGCAGTCGGGGAATGGACCAGTACTTC
D: -; size: few; J: TRBJ1-1; V: TRBV12-3/TRBV12-4; CDR3: CASIGSFEAFF; DNA: TGTGCCAGCATTGGGTCGTTTGAAGCTTTCTTT
D: -; size: -; J: TRBJ1-5; V: TRBV10-2; CDR3: CASTLGGDQPQHF; DNA: TGCGCCAGCACCCTGGGGGGTGATCAGCCCCAGCATTTT
D: TRBD1; size: -; J: TRBJ2-1; V: TRBV6-4; CDR3: CASSLGQGADEQFF; DNA: TGTGCCAGCAGTCTAGGACAGGGGGCGGATGAGCAGTTCTTC
D: -; size: -; J: TRBJ2-1; V: TRBV28; CDR3: CASRFPGQYNEQFF; DNA: TGTGCCAGCAGATTCCCTGGACAGTACAATGAGCAGTTCTTC
D: -; size: once; J: TRBJ1-3; V: TRBV19; CDR3: CASRLLEHTGNTIYF; DNA: TGTGCCAGTAGACTCTTGGAACACACTGGAAACACCATATATTTT
D: TRBD2; size: few; J: TRBJ2-1; V: TRBV11-1; CDR3: CASSAPGLAGVLEQFF; DNA: TGTGCCAGCAGCGCCCCGGGACTAGCGGGAGTTCTTGAGCAGTTCTTC
D: TRBD1; size: -; J: TRBJ1-1; V: TRBV5-1; CDR3: CASSLTGGANTEAFF; DNA: TGCGCCAGCAGCCTTACAGGGGGGGCGAACACTGAAGCTTTCTTT
D: -; size: -; J: TRBJ2-5; V: TRBV25-1; CDR3: CASSELRGPQETQYF; DNA: TGTGCCAGCAGTGAATTACGGGGGCCCCAAGAGACCCAGTACTTC
D: -; size: few; J: TRBJ2-7; V: TRBV7-2; CDR3: CASSLRGSDEQYF; DNA: TGTGCCAGCAGCTTAAGGGGGTCAGACGAGCAGTACTTC
D: TRBD1; size: -; J: TRBJ2-5; V: TRBV2; CDR3: CASSPTGALGETQYF; DNA: TGTGCCAGCAGCCCGACAGGGGCTTTAGGAGAGACCCAGTACTTC
D: TRBD2; size: -; J: TRBJ2-1; V: TRBV28; CDR3: CASSTAGSGMTDEQFF; DNA: TGTGCCAGCAGTACGGCAGGTAGCGGGATGACCGATGAGCAGTTCTTC
D: TRBD1; size: -; J: TRBJ1-4; V: TRBV7-4; CDR3: CASSVDRGFQEKLFF; DNA: TGTGCCAGCAGCGTGGACAGGGGATTTCAAGAAAAACTGTTTTTT
D: TRBD1; size: many; J: TRBJ1-1; V: TRBV7-2; CDR3: CASSPRRGRVNTEAFF; DNA: TGTGCCAGCAGCCCCCGAAGGGGGCGCGTGAACACTGAAGCTTTCTTT
D: TRBD2; size: -; J: TRBJ2-1; V: TRBV5-1; CDR3: CASSPTSGGAYLYNEQFF; DNA: TGCGCCAGCAGCCCGACTAGCGGGGGGGCTTACCTCTACAATGAGCAGTTCTTC
D: TRBD1; size: -; J: TRBJ1-4; V: TRBV7-9; CDR3: CASSPTGAVREKLFF; DNA: TGTGCCAGCAGCCCGACAGGGGCAGTTCGTGAAAAACTGTTTTTT
D: -; size: -; J: TRBJ2-5; V: TRBV12-3/TRBV12-4; CDR3: CASSLMGRGEIQETQYF; DNA: TGTGCCAGCAGTTTAATGGGCAGGGGAGAAATCCAAGAGACCCAGTACTTC
D: -; size: -; J: TRBJ2-1; V: TRBV19; CDR3: CASSINPDNEQFF; DNA: TGTGCCAGTAGTATCAACCCGGACAATGAGCAGTTCTTC
D: -; size: -; J: TRBJ2-6; V: TRBV4-2; CDR3: CASSQEHGGTAGANVLTF; DNA: TGTGCCAGCAGCCAAGAGCACGGGGGAACGGCGGGGGCCAACGTCCTGACTTTC
D: -; size: few; J: TRBJ2-1; V: TRBV28; CDR3: CASRRLVGSSYNEQFF; DNA: TGTGCCAGCAGGAGATTGGTAGGGAGCTCCTACAATGAGCAGTTCTTC
D: TRBD1; size: few; J: TRBJ2-3; V: TRBV7-2; CDR3: CASSLSWVTGAEADTQYF; DNA: TGTGCCAGCAGCTTGAGTTGGGTGACAGGGGCAGAGGCAGATACGCAGTATTTT